The 9 T cell receptor beta chains presented below share a single source sample, sequenced in a study of T cell responses to AZD1222 COVID-19 vaccine. Libraries were prepared by immunoSEQ multiplex PCR; TCRdb keeps only in-frame clonotypes and omits some of them. Of about 200,000 clones listed, approximately 92% were seen once; the top ten hold over 1%. The specimen was peripheral blood, collected on day 0 of AZD1222 vaccination. The receptors derive from an adult in good health.

The chain couples TRBV27 to TRBJ1-2; 7 bases line up with TRBD1. This CDR3 comprises 13 residues. Losses at the gene ends were 7 bases for V and 4 bases for J; bases not matched to a gene: 6. Germline CDR1 is MNHEY and CDR2 is SMNVEV (reference sequence). The CDR3 reads CASTIRQGYGYTF. The CDR3 DNA reads TGTGCCAGCACCATCCGACAGGGCTATGGCTACACCTTC.

DNA for the CDR3: TGTGCCAGCAGCCCTGACAGGGGCCCTGGAAACACCATATATTTT. Its translation is CASSPDRGPGNTIYF. The J gene is TRBJ1-3, the V gene TRBV4-2, with 8 bases that match TRBD1. Germline V CDR1 and CDR2: LGHNA, YNFKEQ. V lost 4 bases and J lost 2; bases outside the gene matches: 4. The CDR3 totals 15 residues.

In nucleotides, the CDR3 is TGTGCCAGCAGAGAAGTGCTCTCTGGGGCCAACGTCCTGACTTTC. It encodes CASREVLSGANVLTF. This rearrangement joins TRBV6-6 to TRBJ2-6, with D unresolved. Germline loops: CDR1 MNHNY, CDR2 SVGAGI (reference sequence). The CDR3 is made up of 15 amino acids. Trimming left V 6 bases short and J 0 bases short, with 9 bases between.

CDR3 in amino acids: CASSLYGTGGQPQHF. The CDR3 bases are TGTGCCAGCAGCCTATACGGGACAGGGGGGCAGCCCCAGCATTTT. V gene TRBV7-2 combines with J gene TRBJ1-5; 11 bases align to TRBD1. This CDR3 region has 15 residues. The germline V gene has CDR1 SGHTA and CDR2 FQGNSA. V shed 5 bases and J 7 bases; nucleotides not matched to a gene: 7.

This sequence joins TRBV2 and TRBJ1-1; possible D gene TRBD1, 5 bases. Germline V lookup: CDR1 SNHLY, CDR2 FYNNEI. The CDR3 is made up of 13 amino acids. V was cut by 2 bases and J by 10 bases, with 14 bases left in between. CDR3 residues: CASSEQATARAFF. The CDR3 nucleotides are TGTGCCAGCAGTGAACAGGCGACAGCGCGAGCTTTCTTT.

This sequence joins TRBV18 and TRBJ1-1; D may be TRBD1 (6 bases). This CDR3 contains 16 residues. The V end lost 3 bases, the J end lost 0 bases, and 14 bases lay between the germline ends. The germline V gene encodes CDR1 KGHSH and CDR2 LQKENI. CDR3 coding DNA: TGTGCCAGCTCACCGAGTAGCAGGGGAATGAACACTGAAGCTTTCTTT. Translation gives CASSPSSRGMNTEAFF.

This rearrangement joins TRBV2 to TRBJ1-6; TRBD1 matches at 7 bases. The CDR3 is 14 residues long. V lost 10 bases and J lost 9; bases outside the gene matches: 12. Germline values: CDR1 SNHLY, CDR2 FYNNEI. The DNA of the CDR3 is TGTGCCATATCCGACAGGGCCGGTAGTTCACCCCTCCACTTT. This translates into CAISDRAGSSPLHF.

V is TRBV12-3 or TRBV12-4 and J is TRBJ1-4, with D perhaps TRBD1 (5 bases). The V and J ends lost 5 bases and 8 bases respectively, with 12 bases between them. This CDR3 contains 13 residues. The CDR3 region is CASSTGLAEKLFF. In nucleotides, the CDR3 is TGTGCCAGCAGTACAGGATTAGCCGAAAAACTGTTTTTT.

The chain combines TRBV2 with TRBJ2-7; D may match TRBD1 or TRBD2 (5 bases each). Germline V gene lookup returns CDR1 SNHLY and CDR2 FYNNEI. Trimming took off 10 bases at V and 5 bases at J, with 21 bases between the two ends. CDR3 length: 14 residues. The CDR3 DNA is TGTGCCACAGGGCTGTTAACGGGGTCGGACGAGCAGTACTTC. Its protein product is CATGLLTGSDEQYF.